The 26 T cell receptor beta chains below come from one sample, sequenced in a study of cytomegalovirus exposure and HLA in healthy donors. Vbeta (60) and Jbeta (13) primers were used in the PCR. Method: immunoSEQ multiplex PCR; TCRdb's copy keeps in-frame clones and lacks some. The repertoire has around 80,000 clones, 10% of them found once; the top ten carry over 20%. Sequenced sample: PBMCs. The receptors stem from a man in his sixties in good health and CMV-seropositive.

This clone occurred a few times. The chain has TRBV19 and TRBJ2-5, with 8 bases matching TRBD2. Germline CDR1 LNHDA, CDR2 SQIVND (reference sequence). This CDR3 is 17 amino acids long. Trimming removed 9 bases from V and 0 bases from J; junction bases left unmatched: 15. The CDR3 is CASAPARSGKYQETQYF. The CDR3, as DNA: TGTGCCAGCGCACCTGCTCGTAGCGGGAAGTACCAAGAGACCCAGTACTTC.

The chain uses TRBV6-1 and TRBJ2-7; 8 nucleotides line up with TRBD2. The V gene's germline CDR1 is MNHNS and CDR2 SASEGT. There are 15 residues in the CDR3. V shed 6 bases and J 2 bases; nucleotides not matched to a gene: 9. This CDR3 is CASRIRLAPAYEQYF. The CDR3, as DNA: TGTGCCAGCAGGATTAGACTAGCGCCAGCCTACGAGCAGTACTTC.

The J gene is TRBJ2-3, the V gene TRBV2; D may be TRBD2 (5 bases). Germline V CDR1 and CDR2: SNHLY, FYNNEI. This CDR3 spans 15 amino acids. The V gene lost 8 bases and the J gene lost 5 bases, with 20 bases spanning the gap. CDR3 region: CASHQFRRTRDTQYF. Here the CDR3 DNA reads TGTGCCAGCCACCAGTTCCGGAGGACCAGAGATACGCAGTATTTT.

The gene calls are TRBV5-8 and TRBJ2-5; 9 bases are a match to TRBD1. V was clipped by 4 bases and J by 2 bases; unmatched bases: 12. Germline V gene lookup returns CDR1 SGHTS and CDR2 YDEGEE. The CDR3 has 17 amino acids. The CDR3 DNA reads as TGTGCCAGCAGCCGGGGACAGGGAAGAGGGCCTCAAGAGACCCAGTACTTC. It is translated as CASSRGQGRGPQETQYF.

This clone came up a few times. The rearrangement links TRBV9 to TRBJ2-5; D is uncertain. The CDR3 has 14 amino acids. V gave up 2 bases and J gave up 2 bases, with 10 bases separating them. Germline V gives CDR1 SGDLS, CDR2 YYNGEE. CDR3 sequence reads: CASSVRSQQETQYF. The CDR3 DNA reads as TGTGCCAGCAGCGTTCGGTCCCAACAAGAGACCCAGTACTTC.

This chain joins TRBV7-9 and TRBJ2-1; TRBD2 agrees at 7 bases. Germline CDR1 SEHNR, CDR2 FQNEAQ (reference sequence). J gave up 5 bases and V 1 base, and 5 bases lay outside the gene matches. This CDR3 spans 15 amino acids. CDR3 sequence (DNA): TGTGCCAGCAGCTTAGTATCGGGGGGTCACAATGAGCAGTTCTTC. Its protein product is CASSLVSGGHNEQFF.

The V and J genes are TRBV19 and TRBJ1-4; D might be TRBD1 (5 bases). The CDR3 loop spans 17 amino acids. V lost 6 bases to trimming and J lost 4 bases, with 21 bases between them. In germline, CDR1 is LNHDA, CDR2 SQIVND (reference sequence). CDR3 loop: CASSPPAWGDFNEKLFF. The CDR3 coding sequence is TGTGCCAGTAGCCCCCCGGCCTGGGGGGACTTTAATGAAAAACTGTTTTTT.

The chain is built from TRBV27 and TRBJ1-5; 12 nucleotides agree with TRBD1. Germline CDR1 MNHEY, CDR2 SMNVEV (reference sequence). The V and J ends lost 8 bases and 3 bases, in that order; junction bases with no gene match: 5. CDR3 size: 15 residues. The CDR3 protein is CASRGQGAFNQPQHF. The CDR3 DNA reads TGTGCCAGCCGGGGACAGGGGGCCTTCAATCAGCCCCAGCATTTT.

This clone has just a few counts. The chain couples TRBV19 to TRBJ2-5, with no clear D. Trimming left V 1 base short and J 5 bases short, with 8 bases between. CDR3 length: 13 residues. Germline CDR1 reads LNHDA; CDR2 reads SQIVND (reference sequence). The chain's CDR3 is CASSIGAWETQYF. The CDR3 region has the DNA TGTGCCAGTAGTATAGGGGCGTGGGAGACCCAGTACTTC.

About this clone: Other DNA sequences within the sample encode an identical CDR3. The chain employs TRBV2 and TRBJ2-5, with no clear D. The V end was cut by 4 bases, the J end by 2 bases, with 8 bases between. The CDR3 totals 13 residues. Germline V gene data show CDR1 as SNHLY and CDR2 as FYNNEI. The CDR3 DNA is TGTGCCAGCAGTGGGGCTATGCAAGAGACCCAGTACTTC. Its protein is CASSGAMQETQYF.

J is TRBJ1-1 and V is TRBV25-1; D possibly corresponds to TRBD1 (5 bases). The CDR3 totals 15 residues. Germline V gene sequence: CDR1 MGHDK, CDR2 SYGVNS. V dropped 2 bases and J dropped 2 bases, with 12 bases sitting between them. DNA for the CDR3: TGTGCCAGCAGTGAAGCTGTGACAGCCAACACTGAAGCTTTCTTT. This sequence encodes CASSEAVTANTEAFF.

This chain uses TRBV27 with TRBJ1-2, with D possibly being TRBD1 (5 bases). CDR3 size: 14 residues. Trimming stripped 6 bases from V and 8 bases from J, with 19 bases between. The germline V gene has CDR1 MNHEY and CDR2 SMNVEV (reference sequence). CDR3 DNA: TGTGCCAGCAGCCTGCGGGGGGGAGGATACGGCTACACCTTC. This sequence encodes CASSLRGGGYGYTF.

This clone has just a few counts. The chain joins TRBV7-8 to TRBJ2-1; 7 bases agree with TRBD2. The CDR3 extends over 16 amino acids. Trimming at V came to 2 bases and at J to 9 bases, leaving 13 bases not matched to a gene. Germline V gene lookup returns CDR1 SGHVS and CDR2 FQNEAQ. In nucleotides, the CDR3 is TGTGCCAGCAGCTTAAGGCTAGCCCCACCGGGGGGTGAGCAGTTCTTC. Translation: CASSLRLAPPGGEQFF.

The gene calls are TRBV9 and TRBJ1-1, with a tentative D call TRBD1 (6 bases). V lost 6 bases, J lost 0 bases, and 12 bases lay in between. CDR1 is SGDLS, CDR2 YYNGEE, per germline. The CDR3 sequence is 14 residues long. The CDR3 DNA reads TGTGCCAGCACCTCCCGACAGGTGAACACTGAAGCTTTCTTT. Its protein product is CASTSRQVNTEAFF.

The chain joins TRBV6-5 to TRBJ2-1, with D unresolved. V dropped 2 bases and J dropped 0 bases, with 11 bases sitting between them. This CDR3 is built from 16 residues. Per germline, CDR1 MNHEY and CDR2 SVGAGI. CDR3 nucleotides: TGTGCCAGCAGTTACCGTGCGTCTAGCTCCTACAATGAGCAGTTCTTC. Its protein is CASSYRASSSYNEQFF.

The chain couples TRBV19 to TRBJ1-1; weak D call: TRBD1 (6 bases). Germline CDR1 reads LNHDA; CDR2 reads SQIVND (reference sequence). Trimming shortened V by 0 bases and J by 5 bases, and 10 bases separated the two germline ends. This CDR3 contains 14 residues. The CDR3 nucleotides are TGTGCCAGTAGTATAGATCAGGGGAAGACTGAAGCTTTCTTT. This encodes CASSIDQGKTEAFF. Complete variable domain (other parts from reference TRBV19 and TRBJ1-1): DGGITQSPKYLFRKEGQNVTLSCEQNLNHDAMYWYRQDPGQGLRLIYYSQIVNDFQKGDIAEGYSVSREKKESFPLTVTSAQKNPTAFYLCASSIDQGKTEAFFGQGTRLTVV.

CDR3 coding DNA: TGTGCCAGCTCACCAGTAGGGGCCCACGAGCAGTACTTC. This translates into CASSPVGAHEQYF. This chain uses TRBV18 with TRBJ2-5, with D perhaps matching TRBD1 (5 bases). With the DNA end fitting TRBJ2-7 better, the J assignment may be wrong. The V gene's germline CDR1 is KGHSH and CDR2 LQKENI. The CDR3 runs 13 residues.

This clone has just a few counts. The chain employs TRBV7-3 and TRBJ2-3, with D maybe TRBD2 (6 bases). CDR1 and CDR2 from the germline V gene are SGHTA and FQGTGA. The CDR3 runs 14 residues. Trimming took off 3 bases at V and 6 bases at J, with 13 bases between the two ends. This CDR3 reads CASSLGLALDTQYF. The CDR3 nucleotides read TGTGCCAGCAGCTTGGGGCTAGCGTTGGATACGCAGTATTTT.

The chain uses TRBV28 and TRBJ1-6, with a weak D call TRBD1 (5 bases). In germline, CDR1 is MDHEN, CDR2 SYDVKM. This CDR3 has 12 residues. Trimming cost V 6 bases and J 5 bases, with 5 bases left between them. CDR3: CASRDNNSPLHF. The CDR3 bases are TGTGCCAGCAGGGACAATAATTCACCCCTCCACTTT.

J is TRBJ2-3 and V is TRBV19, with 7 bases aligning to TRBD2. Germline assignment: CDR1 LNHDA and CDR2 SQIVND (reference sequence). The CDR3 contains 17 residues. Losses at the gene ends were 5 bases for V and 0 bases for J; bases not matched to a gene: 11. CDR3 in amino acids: CASSGSSGHPSTDTQYF. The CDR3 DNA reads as TGTGCCAGTAGTGGGTCTAGCGGACACCCTAGCACAGATACGCAGTATTTT.

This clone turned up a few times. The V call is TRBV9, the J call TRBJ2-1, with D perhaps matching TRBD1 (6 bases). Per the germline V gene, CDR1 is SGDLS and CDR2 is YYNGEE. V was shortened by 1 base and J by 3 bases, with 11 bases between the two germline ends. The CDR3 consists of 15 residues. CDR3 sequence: CASSVLDSHYNEQFF. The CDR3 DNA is TGTGCCAGCAGCGTATTGGACAGTCACTACAATGAGCAGTTCTTC.

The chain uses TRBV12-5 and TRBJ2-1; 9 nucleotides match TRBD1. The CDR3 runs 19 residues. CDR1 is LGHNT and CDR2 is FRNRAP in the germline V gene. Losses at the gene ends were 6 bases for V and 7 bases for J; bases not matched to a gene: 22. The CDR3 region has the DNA TGTGCTAGTGGAGGCGTATCGGACATCACGGGACAGGGCGTTAATGAGCAGTTCTTC. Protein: CASGGVSDITGQGVNEQFF.

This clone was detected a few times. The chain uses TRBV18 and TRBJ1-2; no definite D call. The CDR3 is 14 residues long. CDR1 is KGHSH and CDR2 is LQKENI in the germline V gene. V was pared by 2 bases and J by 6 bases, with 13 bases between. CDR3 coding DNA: TGTGCCAGCTCACCAGGACGGGAGCACCATGGCTACACCTTC. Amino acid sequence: CASSPGREHHGYTF.

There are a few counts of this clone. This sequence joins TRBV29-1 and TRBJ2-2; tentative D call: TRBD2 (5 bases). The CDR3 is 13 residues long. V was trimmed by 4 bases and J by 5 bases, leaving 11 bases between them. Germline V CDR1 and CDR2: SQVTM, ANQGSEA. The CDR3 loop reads CSVVRGPTGELFF. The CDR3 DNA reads TGCAGCGTTGTAAGAGGGCCTACCGGGGAGCTGTTTTTT.

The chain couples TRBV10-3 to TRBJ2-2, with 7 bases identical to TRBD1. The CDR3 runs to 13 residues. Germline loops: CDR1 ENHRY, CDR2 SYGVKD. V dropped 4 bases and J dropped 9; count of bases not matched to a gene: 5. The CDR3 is CAISGYRGRELFF. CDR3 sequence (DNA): TGTGCCATCAGTGGCTACAGGGGCCGGGAGCTGTTTTTT.

This chain's CDR3 is CATRAPTDTQYF. In DNA form, the CDR3 reads TGTGCCACCCGAGCCCCCACAGATACGCAGTATTTT. The chain links TRBV19 to TRBJ2-3; no reliable D call. The CDR3 consists of 12 residues. CDR1 is LNHDA and CDR2 is SQIVND in the germline V gene (reference sequence). Between the trimmed V and J ends, which lost 10 bases and 2 bases, there was a span of 10 bases.